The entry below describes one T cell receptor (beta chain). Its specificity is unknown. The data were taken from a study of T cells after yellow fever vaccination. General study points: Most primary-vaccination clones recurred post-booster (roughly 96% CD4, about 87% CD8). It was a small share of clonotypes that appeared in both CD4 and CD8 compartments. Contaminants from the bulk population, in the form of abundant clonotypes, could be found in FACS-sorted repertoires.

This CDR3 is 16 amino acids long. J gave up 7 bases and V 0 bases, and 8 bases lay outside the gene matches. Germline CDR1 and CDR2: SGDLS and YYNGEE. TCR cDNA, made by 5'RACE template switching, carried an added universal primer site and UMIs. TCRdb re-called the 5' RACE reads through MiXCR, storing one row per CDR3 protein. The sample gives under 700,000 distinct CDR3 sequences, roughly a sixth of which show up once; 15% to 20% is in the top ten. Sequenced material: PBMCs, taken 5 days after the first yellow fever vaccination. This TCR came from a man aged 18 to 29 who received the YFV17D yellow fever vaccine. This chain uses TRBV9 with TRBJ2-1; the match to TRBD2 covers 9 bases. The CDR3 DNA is TGTGCCAGCAGCGTAGCCGTGCGGGGGGGCGGTAATGAGCAGTTCTTC. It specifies CASSVAVRGGGNEQFF.